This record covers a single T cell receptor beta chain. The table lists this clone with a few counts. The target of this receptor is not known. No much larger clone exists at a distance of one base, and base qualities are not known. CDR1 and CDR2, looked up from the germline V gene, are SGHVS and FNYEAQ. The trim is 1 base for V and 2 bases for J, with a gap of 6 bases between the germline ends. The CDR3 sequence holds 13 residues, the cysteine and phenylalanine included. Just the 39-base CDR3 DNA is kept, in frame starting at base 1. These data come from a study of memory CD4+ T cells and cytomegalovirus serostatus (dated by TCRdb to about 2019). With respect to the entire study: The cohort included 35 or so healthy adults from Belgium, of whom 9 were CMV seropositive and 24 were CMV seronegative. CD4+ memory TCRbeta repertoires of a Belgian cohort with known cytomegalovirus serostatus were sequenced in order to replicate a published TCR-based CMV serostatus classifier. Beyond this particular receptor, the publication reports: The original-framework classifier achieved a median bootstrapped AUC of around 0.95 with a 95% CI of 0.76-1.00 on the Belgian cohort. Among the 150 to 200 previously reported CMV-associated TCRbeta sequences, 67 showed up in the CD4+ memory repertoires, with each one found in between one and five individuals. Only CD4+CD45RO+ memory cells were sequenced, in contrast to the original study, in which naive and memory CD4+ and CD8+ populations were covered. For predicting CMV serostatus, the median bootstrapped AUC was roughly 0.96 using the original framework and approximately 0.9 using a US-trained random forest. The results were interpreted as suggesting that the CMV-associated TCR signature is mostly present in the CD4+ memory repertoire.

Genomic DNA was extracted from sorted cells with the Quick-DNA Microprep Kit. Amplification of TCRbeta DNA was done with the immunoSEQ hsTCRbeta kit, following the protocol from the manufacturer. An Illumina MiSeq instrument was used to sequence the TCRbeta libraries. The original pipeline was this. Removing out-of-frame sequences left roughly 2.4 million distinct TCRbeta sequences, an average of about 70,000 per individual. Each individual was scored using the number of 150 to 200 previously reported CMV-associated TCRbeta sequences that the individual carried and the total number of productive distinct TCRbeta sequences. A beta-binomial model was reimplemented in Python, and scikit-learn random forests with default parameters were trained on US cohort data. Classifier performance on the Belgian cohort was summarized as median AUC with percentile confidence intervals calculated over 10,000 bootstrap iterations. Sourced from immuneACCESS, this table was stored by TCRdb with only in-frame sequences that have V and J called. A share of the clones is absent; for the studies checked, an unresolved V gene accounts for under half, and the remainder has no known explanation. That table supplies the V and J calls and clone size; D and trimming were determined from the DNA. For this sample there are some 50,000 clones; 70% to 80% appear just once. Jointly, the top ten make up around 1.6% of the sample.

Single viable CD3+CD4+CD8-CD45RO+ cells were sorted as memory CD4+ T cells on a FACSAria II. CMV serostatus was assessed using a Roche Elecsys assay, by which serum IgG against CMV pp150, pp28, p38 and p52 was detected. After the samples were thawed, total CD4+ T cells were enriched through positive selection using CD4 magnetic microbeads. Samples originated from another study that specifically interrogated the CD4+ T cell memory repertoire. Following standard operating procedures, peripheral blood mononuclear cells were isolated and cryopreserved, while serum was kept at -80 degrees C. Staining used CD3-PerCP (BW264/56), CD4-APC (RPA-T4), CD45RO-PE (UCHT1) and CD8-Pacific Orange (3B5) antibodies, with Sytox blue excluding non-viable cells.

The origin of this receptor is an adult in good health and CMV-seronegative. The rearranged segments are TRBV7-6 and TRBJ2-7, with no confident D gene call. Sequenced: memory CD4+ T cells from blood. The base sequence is TGTGCCAGCAGCTTAGGGACGGCCTACGAGCAGTACTTC. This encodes CASSLGTAYEQYF.